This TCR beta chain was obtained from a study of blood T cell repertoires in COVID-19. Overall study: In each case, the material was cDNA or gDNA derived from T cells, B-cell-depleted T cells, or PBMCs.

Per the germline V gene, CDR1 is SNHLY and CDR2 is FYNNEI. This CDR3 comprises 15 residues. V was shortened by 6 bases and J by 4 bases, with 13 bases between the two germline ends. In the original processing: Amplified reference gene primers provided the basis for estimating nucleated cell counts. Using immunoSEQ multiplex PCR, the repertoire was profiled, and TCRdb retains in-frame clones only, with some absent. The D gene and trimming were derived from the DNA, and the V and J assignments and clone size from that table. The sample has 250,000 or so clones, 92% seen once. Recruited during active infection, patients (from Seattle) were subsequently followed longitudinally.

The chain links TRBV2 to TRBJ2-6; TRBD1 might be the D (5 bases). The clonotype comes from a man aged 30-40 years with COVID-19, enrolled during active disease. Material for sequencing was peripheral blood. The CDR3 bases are TGTGCCAGCAGGGGTCCTAACAGGGGGGCCAACGTCCTGACTTTC. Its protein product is CASRGPNRGANVLTF. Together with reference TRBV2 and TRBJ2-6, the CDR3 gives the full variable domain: EPEVTQTPSHQVTQMGQEVILRCVPISNHLYFYWYRQILGQKVEFLVSFYNNEISEKSEIFDDQFSVERPDGSNFTLKIRSTKLEDSAMYFCASRGPNRGANVLTFGAGSRLTVL.